This T cell receptor (beta chain) is drawn from a study of PD-L1 blockade in urothelial cancer. The table came from immunoSEQ multiplex PCR; TCRdb's copy has only in-frame clones and leaves some out. The sample holds tens of thousands of clones, around 80% seen once. Samples were collected from each patient before treatment and during treatment. Each patient gave between 1 and 8 of them in total. The sample here was PBMCs, taken around atezolizumab (anti-PD-L1) treatment. This receptor was taken from a man aged 70-80 years with urothelial cancer.

The CDR3 coding sequence is TGTGCCAGCAGCAAAGCGGGAGGGACTAGCGGGAGGGAGAGCTCCTACGAGCAGTACTTC. It translates to CASSKAGGTSGRESSYEQYF. This rearrangement joins TRBV21-1 to TRBJ2-7; TRBD2 was called by the table and not checked on the DNA. TRBV21-1 is an annotated pseudogene. The CDR3 runs to 20 residues.